This TCR beta chain was obtained from a study of beta chain features in type 1 diabetes. About this clone: Its antigen is unknown.

With 2 bases removed from V and 6 bases from J, the gap between germline ends came to 13 bases. CDR3 length: 15 amino acids. Germline V gene lookup returns CDR1 SGHVS and CDR2 FQNEAQ. General study findings and limits: Researchers report that Type 1 diabetes patients had moderately but significantly shorter TCRB CDR3s across all four CD4+ subsets.

Every bit of the isolated RNA underwent reverse transcription, so sequencing read expressed TCRB transcripts. Profiled with immunoSEQ multiplex PCR; TCRdb holds only in-frame clones, not every one. The sample yields some 360,000 clones, 9.6% seen once. The sequenced sample consisted of central memory CD4+ T cells from blood. V is TRBV7-8 and J is TRBJ1-4; D is possibly TRBD1 (5 bases). This clonotype was sampled from a man aged 25 to 40 with type 1 diabetes. This chain's CDR3 is CASSLLALGDEKLFF. For the CDR3, the DNA is TGTGCCAGCAGCTTACTGGCGTTAGGGGATGAAAAACTGTTTTTT.